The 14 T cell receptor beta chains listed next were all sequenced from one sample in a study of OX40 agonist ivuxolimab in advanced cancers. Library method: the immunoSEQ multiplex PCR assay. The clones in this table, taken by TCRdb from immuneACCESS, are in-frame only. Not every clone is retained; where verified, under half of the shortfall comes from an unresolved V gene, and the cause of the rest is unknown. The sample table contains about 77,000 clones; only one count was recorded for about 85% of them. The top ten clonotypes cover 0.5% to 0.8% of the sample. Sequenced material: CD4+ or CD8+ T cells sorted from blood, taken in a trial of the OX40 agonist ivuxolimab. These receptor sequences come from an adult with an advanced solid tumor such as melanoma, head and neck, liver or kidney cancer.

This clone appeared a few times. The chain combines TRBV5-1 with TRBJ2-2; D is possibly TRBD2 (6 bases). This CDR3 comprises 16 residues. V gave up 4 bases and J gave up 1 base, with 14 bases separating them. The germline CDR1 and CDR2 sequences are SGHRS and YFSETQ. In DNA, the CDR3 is TGCGCCAGCAGCCCCGGGCTGGGGGGGAACACCGGGGAGCTGTTTTTT. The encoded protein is CASSPGLGGNTGELFF.

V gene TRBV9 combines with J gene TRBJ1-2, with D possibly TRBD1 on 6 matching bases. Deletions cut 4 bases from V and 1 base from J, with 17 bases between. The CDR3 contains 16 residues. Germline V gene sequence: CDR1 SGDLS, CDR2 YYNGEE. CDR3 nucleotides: TGTGCCAGCAGCCCCGTAGGGGGGGCCGGTAACTATGGCTACACCTTC. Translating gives CASSPVGGAGNYGYTF.

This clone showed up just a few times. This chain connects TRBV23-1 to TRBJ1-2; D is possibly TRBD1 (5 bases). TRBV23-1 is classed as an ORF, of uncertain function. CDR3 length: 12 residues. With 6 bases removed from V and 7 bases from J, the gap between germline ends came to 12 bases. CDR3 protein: CASSRPGGGYTF. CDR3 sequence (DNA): TGCGCCAGCAGCCGGCCCGGGGGTGGCTACACCTTC.

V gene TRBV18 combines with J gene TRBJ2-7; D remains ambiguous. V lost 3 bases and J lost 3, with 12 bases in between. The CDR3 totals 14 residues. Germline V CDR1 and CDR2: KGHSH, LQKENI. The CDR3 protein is CASSPRPVGYEQYF. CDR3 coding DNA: TGTGCCAGCTCACCCCGACCCGTGGGCTACGAGCAGTACTTC.

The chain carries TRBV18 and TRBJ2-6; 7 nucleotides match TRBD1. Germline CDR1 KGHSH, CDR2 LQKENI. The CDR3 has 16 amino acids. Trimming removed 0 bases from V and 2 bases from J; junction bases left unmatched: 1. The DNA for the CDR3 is TGTGCCAGCTCACCACCAGGGGGCGCTGGGGCCAACGTCCTGACTTTC. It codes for CASSPPGGAGANVLTF.

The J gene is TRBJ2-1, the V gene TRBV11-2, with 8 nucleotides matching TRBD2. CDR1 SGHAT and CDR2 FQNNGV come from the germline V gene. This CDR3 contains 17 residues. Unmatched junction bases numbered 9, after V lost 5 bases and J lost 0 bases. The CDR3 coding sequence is TGTGCCAGCAGCCCGCGACTAGCGAGGCTCTCCTACAATGAGCAGTTCTTC. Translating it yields CASSPRLARLSYNEQFF.

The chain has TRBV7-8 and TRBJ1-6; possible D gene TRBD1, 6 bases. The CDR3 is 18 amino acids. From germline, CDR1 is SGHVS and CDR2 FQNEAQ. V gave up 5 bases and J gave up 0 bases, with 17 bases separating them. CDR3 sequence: CASSPRTARSSYNSPLHF. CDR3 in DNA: TGTGCCAGCAGCCCGCGGACAGCGAGAAGCTCCTATAATTCACCCCTCCACTTT.

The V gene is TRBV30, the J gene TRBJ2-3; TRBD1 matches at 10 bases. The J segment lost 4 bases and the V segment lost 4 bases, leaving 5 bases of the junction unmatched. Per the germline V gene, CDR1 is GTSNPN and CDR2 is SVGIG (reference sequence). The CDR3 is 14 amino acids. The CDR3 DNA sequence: TGTGCCTGGAAGCGACAGGGGGCTGCAGATACGCAGTATTTT. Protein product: CAWKRQGAADTQYF.

CDR3 in DNA: TGTGCCAGCAGCTTAAAGGGCTCTGGAAACACCATATATTTT. It codes for CASSLKGSGNTIYF. The chain has TRBV7-2 and TRBJ1-3; D ambiguous. Germline lookup yields CDR1 SGHTA and CDR2 FQGNSA. The CDR3 length is 14 residues. With 2 bases removed from V and 0 bases from J, the gap between germline ends came to 5 bases. The complete variable domain, with remaining parts taken from reference TRBV7-2 and TRBJ1-3, reads GAGVSQSPSNKVTEKGKDVELRCDPISGHTALYWYRQSLGQGLEFLIYFQGNSAPDKSGLPSDRFSAERTGGSVSTLTIQRTQQEDSAVYLCASSLKGSGNTIYFGEGSWLTVV.

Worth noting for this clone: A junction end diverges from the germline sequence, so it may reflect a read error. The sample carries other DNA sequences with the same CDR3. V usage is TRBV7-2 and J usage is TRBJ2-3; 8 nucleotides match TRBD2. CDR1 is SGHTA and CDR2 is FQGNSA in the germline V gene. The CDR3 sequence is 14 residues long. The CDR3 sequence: CASSLRTSKDTQYF. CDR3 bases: TGTGCCAGCAGCTTAAGGACTAGCAAAGATACGCAGTATTTT.

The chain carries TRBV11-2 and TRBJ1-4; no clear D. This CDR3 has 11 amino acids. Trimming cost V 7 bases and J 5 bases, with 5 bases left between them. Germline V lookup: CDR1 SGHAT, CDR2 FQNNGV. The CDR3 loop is CASTKNEKLFF. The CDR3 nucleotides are TGTGCCAGCACCAAGAATGAAAAACTGTTTTTT.

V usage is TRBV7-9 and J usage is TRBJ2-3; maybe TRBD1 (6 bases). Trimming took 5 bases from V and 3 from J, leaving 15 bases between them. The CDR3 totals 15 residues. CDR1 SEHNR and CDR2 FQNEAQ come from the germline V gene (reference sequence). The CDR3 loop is CASSLGGEQTDTQYF. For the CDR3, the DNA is TGTGCCAGCAGCCTTGGGGGCGAACAAACAGATACGCAGTATTTT.

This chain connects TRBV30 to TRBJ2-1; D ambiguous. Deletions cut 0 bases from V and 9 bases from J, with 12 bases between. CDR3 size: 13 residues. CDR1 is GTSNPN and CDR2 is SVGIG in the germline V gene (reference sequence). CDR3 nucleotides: TGTGCCTGGAGTGTATATTCGTCATCTGAGCAGTTCTTC. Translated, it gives CAWSVYSSSEQFF.

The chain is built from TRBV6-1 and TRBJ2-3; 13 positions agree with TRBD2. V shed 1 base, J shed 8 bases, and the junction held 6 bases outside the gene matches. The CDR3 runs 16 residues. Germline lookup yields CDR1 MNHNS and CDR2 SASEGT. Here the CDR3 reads CASSEVGLAGVGTQYF. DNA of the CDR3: TGTGCCAGCAGTGAAGTTGGACTAGCGGGGGTTGGTACGCAGTATTTT.